This T cell receptor (beta chain) was sequenced during a study of T cells in Graves' hyperthyroidism and ophthalmopathy. The study's findings and limits: The blood repertoire included most of the expanded thyroid clonotypes above 0.001. By a 13 V-J model, ophthalmopathy was set apart from stable hyperthyroidism.

Lactation, pregnancy, other autoimmune disease or uncontrolled infection led to exclusion of patients. Cells are PBMCs isolated from about 10 ml of fresh blood. The investigators amplified TCR beta CDR3 regions from RNA transcripts. A first-round RT-PCR of the TCR CDR3 used the HTBI primer set. One entry per CDR3 protein, called by TCRdb with MiXCR from the multiplex PCR reads. Here the sample spans some 500,000 distinct CDR3 sequences, 13% to 15% being singletons. Trimming took off 7 bases at V and 3 bases at J, with 13 bases between the two ends. Germline assignment: CDR1 MNHNS and CDR2 SASEGT. The length of the CDR3 is 14 residues. This clonotype has a count of ten or more. As yet, its antigen is unknown.

The chain joins TRBV6-1 to TRBJ1-5, with unresolved D. The sequence derives from a woman aged 18-35 years with Graves' hyperthyroidism. Sequencing was done on a sample of blood. The chain's CDR3 is CASTPREPNQPQHF. CDR3 DNA: TGTGCCAGCACCCCGCGGGAACCCAATCAGCCCCAGCATTTT.